A single sample gave rise to the 21 T cell receptor beta chains below, sequenced in a study of vaccination and CD4 T cells after COVID-19. Antigens for these TCRs are unknown. The Oncomine TCR Beta short-read assay was applied to DNA of cultured CD4+ T cells. TCRdb re-called the PCR reads through MiXCR, storing one row per CDR3 protein. The profile shows roughly 14,000 distinct CDR3 sequences, around 30% of them singletons. Treatment here: approximately 10-day PBMC culture with coronavirus spike peptide pools or control peptides (ViraFEST assay). Material: CD4+ T cells from blood, cultured in vitro, obtained before SARS-CoV-2 vaccination. The receptors were sampled from a human donor who received a COVID-19 vaccine.

This sequence joins TRBV20-1 and TRBJ2-7; perhaps TRBD1 as D (5 bases). Germline values: CDR1 DFQATT, CDR2 SNEGSKA (reference sequence). Trimming removed 6 bases at V and 4 bases at J, with 13 bases between. This CDR3 is 12 amino acids long. Here the CDR3 DNA reads TGCAGTGCCGGCCAGGGCGTGTACGAGCAGTACTTC. It translates to CSAGQGVYEQYF.

The chain joins TRBV3-1 to TRBJ2-7, with TRBD2 matching over 8 bases. V lost 7 bases to trimming and J lost 6 bases; unmatched junction nucleotides: 8. CDR1 and CDR2 (germline): LGHDT, YNNKEL (reference sequence). The CDR3 runs to 13 residues. The CDR3 loop is CASNDGGAFEQYF. The CDR3 DNA is TGTGCCAGCAACGACGGGGGGGCATTCGAGCAGTACTTC.

V gene TRBV29-1 combines with J gene TRBJ2-7; 7 nucleotides line up with TRBD1. The length of the CDR3 is 13 residues. Germline values: CDR1 SQVTM, CDR2 ANQGSEA. Trimming at V came to 5 bases and at J to 0 bases, leaving 4 bases not matched to a gene. CDR3 DNA: TGCAGCGTTAACAGGGGCCTCTCCTACGAGCAGTACTTC. It yields the protein CSVNRGLSYEQYF.

This clonotype was picked up a small number of times. The CDR3 DNA reads as TGTGCCAGCAACATTATCGGGGAGGGGCAGCCCCAAGAGACCCAGTACTTC. It yields the protein CASNIIGEGQPQETQYF. The rearrangement links TRBV7-9 to TRBJ2-5; TRBD2 aligns across 7 bases. CDR3 length: 17 amino acids. The V segment lost 7 bases and the J segment 1 base; nucleotides outside the gene matches: 15. Germline V gene data show CDR1 as SEHNR and CDR2 as FQNEAQ (reference sequence).

The gene calls are TRBV20-1 and TRBJ1-2; possible D gene TRBD1, 5 bases. The CDR3 is 13 residues long. From germline, CDR1 is DFQATT and CDR2 SNEGSKA (reference sequence). V was shortened by 3 bases and J by 4 bases, with 12 bases between the two germline ends. The CDR3 here is CSARGGTAYGYTF. The DNA for the CDR3 is TGCAGTGCTAGGGGAGGGACGGCCTATGGCTACACCTTC.

In its sample, this clonotype was seen a few times. The chain employs TRBV2 and TRBJ1-2; TRBD1 is a possible D gene (6 bases). This CDR3 contains 16 residues. V lost 2 bases to trimming and J lost 4 bases, with 17 bases between them. Germline V gene sequence: CDR1 SNHLY, CDR2 FYNNEI. CDR3 amino acids: CASSELGGGTAYGYTF. As DNA, the CDR3 is TGTGCCAGCAGTGAATTGGGGGGCGGGACGGCCTATGGCTACACCTTC.

This clonotype was seen a few times. This chain connects TRBV19 to TRBJ2-5, with 7 bases that match TRBD1. The ends lost 4 bases at V and 5 bases at J; junction bases unmatched: 13. The CDR3 consists of 16 residues. Germline V gene lookup returns CDR1 LNHDA and CDR2 SQIVND (reference sequence). The CDR3, as DNA: TGTGCCAGTAGTAACCCGGGACAGAAGTTTGCGGAGACCCAGTACTTC. The encoded protein is CASSNPGQKFAETQYF.

The rearrangement joins TRBV2 to TRBJ1-6; D gene uncertain. The CDR3 runs to 15 residues. CDR1 is SNHLY, CDR2 FYNNEI, per germline. Trimming stripped 4 bases from V and 10 bases from J, with 17 bases between. The CDR3 sequence is CASSVRPGSGSPLHF. In DNA form, the CDR3 reads TGTGCCAGCAGTGTTCGACCGGGGAGCGGCTCACCCCTCCACTTT.

This clonotype came up a few times. J is TRBJ1-1 and V is TRBV7-8, with D possibly matching TRBD1 (5 bases). Trimming removed 5 bases at V and 0 bases at J, with 28 bases between. The CDR3 covers 20 residues. The germline V gene encodes CDR1 SGHVS and CDR2 FQNEAQ. The CDR3: CASSRRSPRGGHTMNTEAFF. The CDR3 nucleotides are TGTGCCAGCAGCCGAAGATCCCCGAGGGGAGGCCATACCATGAACACTGAAGCTTTCTTT.

This chain connects TRBV19 to TRBJ1-1, with TRBD1 matching 7 bases. The ends lost 6 bases at V and 1 base at J; junction bases unmatched: 5. This CDR3 region has 14 residues. Germline assignment: CDR1 LNHDA and CDR2 SQIVND (reference sequence). CDR3 DNA: TGTGCCAGTAGCCAACAGGGGAGGAACACTGAAGCTTTCTTT. Its translation: CASSQQGRNTEAFF.

With respect to this clonotype: This may arise from a read error, as a much more abundant clone is one base away. This chain uses TRBV5-6 with TRBJ1-1, with D uncertain. The CDR3 spans 12 residues. The germline gives CDR1 SGHDT, CDR2 YYEEEE. The CDR3 DNA reads as TGTGTCAGCGAGGGAGAGAACACTGAAGCTTTCTTT. Protein sequence: CVSEGENTEAFF.

The chain recombines TRBV6-1 with TRBJ2-7, with TRBD2 matching over 7 bases. CDR1 MNHNS and CDR2 SASEGT come from the germline V gene. This CDR3 has 13 amino acids. V shed 5 bases and J 2 bases; nucleotides not matched to a gene: 3. CDR3 protein: CASSRGEAYEQYF. The DNA for the CDR3 is TGTGCCAGCAGTCGGGGGGAGGCCTACGAGCAGTACTTC.

This clonotype turned up a few times. The J gene is TRBJ2-3, the V gene TRBV19, with 13 bases fitting TRBD2. This CDR3 has 17 amino acids. V gave up 5 bases and J gave up 2 bases; unmatched junction bases: 7. Germline lookup yields CDR1 LNHDA and CDR2 SQIVND (reference sequence). The CDR3 DNA reads as TGTGCCAGTAGTGGGGGACTAGCGGGGAGAATCACAGATACGCAGTATTTT. Translating it yields CASSGGLAGRITDTQYF.

This clonotype was counted only a few times. This sequence joins TRBV2 and TRBJ1-5, with TRBD1 matching over 9 bases. V was pared by 4 bases and J by 6 bases, with 13 bases of the junction left unmatched. Per germline, CDR1 SNHLY and CDR2 FYNNEI. The CDR3 length is 17 residues. The CDR3 sequence is CASSGDQGTGWGQPQHF. The CDR3 bases are TGTGCCAGCAGTGGGGATCAGGGGACAGGGTGGGGTCAGCCCCAGCATTTT.

V is TRBV4-2 and J is TRBJ2-2, with D perhaps matching TRBD1 (5 bases). The CDR3 totals 13 residues. Germline CDR1 is LGHNA and CDR2 is YNFKEQ. Between the trimmed V and J ends, which lost 7 bases and 4 bases, there was a span of 10 bases. The CDR3 spells CASTQGSTGELFF. Written as DNA, the CDR3 is TGTGCCAGCACCCAGGGTAGCACCGGGGAGCTGTTTTTT.

J is TRBJ2-5 and V is TRBV12-3 or TRBV12-4; D is possibly TRBD2 (6 bases). This CDR3 region has 16 residues. Trimming took 3 bases from V and 1 from J, leaving 15 bases between them. CDR3 nucleotides: TGTGCCAGCAGTTTGGGGGGACCGGGGACCCAAGAGACCCAGTACTTC. Translated: CASSLGGPGTQETQYF.

This clonotype was seen a handful of times. The gene calls are TRBV7-2 and TRBJ2-3; tentatively, D is TRBD2 (6 bases). The CDR3 runs 18 residues. Looked up from germline, CDR1 is SGHTA and CDR2 is FQGNSA. Trimming removed 5 bases at V and 4 bases at J, with 25 bases between. CDR3 sequence: CASSPSKGGFGGPDTQYF. The CDR3 DNA follows: TGTGCCAGCAGCCCCAGCAAGGGTGGTTTCGGGGGACCAGATACGCAGTATTTT.

The chain combines TRBV5-6 with TRBJ2-1, with D possibly matching TRBD2 (5 bases). Germline V lookup: CDR1 SGHDT, CDR2 YYEEEE. CDR3 length: 15 residues. V lost 1 base and J lost 12, with 20 bases in between. CDR3 nucleotide sequence: TGTGCCAGCAGCTTGAAGCCTCGGGGATTTCTGGTGCAGTTCTTC. Protein product: CASSLKPRGFLVQFF.

V and J are TRBV19 and TRBJ1-3, with D possibly TRBD1 on 5 matching bases. CDR3 length equals 13 residues. Germline CDR1 reads LNHDA; CDR2 reads SQIVND (reference sequence). Trimming pared 4 bases from V and 7 bases from J, leaving 11 bases between. The CDR3 loop reads CASSTQGRNTIYF. Written as DNA, the CDR3 is TGTGCCAGTAGTACGCAGGGTCGGAACACCATATATTTT.

This clonotype has more than one count but fewer than ten. The chain has TRBV20-1 and TRBJ1-1; D is possibly TRBD1 (5 bases). Germline V gives CDR1 DFQATT, CDR2 SNEGSKA (reference sequence). There are 12 residues in the CDR3. CDR3 amino acids: CRPGGPNTEAFF. In nucleotides, the CDR3 is TGCAGACCGGGGGGACCAAACACTGAAGCTTTCTTT.

Judged by abundance, this clonotype is medium-sized. The chain links TRBV27 to TRBJ2-3; TRBD1 might be the D (6 bases). Trimming pared 4 bases from V and 10 bases from J, leaving 12 bases between. Germline V gives CDR1 MNHEY, CDR2 SMNVEV (reference sequence). The CDR3 runs 12 residues. CDR3 protein: CASSWGHGAQYF. The CDR3 DNA sequence: TGTGCCAGCAGTTGGGGACACGGGGCGCAGTATTTT.